This TCR beta chain was recorded in a study of cytomegalovirus exposure and HLA in healthy donors. Study information: In a previous analysis, some 120 million unique TCR beta sequences were found from 150 million to 200 million T cells. Whole-study results and caveats: The likely explanation for a cluster of highly shared sequence variants was sequencing artifact. Reports indicate that TCR beta sequences accurately predicted the HLA-A and HLA-B alleles of most subjects.

For this clone: Its antigen is unidentified.

It was with 60 Vbeta and 13 Jbeta primers that the PCR ran. Profiled with immunoSEQ multiplex PCR; TCRdb holds only in-frame clones, not every one. The table includes 100,000 to 150,000 clones, 70% to 85% detected once. Germline CDR1 is SEHNR and CDR2 is FQNEAQ (reference sequence). The CDR3 contains 11 residues. The V end lost 8 bases, the J end lost 11 bases, and 15 bases lay between the germline ends. The TCR originated in a man over 45 in good health and CMV-seronegative. Sequenced: PBMCs. The rearrangement joins TRBV7-9 to TRBJ1-1; D unresolved. In nucleotides, the CDR3 is TGTGCCAGCTCCCGGGAGCTGAGGGCTTTCTTT. Its translation is CASSRELRAFF. The variable domain in full, completed from reference TRBV7-9 and TRBJ1-1, reads DTGVSQNPRHKITKRGQNVTFRCDPISEHNRLYWYRQTLGQGPEFLTYFQNEAQLEKSRLLSDRFSAERPKGSFSTLEIQRTEQGDSAMYLCASSRELRAFFGQGTRLTVV.